Below, 26 T cell receptor beta chains from the same sample are listed, as sequenced in a study of T cell repertoires in cytomegalovirus infection. TCRdb reprocessed the reads via MiXCR and lists one record per CDR3 protein. The table shows around 710,000 distinct CDR3 sequences, with about 29% occurring only once. Their antigens are not known. Sample: cultured CD8+ T cells from PBMCs, taken from culture after CMV antigen stimulation. These TCRs come from a human donor in good health (CMV status not recorded). Some clones in this sample may be carry-over from other donors' samples.

This clonotype was picked up a small number of times. The chain recombines TRBV7-8 with TRBJ2-5; either TRBD1 or TRBD2 may supply D (5 bases each). This CDR3 has 15 residues. CDR1 is SGHVS, CDR2 FQNEAQ, per germline. Deletions cut 4 bases from V and 1 base from J, with 13 bases between. The CDR3 reads CASSSAWDPQETQYF. CDR3 DNA: TGTGCCAGCAGCTCTGCCTGGGACCCCCAAGAGACCCAGTACTTC.

The V call is TRBV19, the J call TRBJ2-1, with a possible D match to TRBD1 (6 bases). Per the germline V gene, CDR1 is LNHDA and CDR2 is SQIVND (reference sequence). The CDR3 has 13 residues. Between the trimmed V and J ends, which lost 8 bases and 8 bases, there was a span of 16 bases. CDR3 sequence: CASATGIRDEQFF. For the CDR3, the DNA is TGTGCCAGTGCCACAGGGATTCGGGATGAGCAGTTCTTC.

Regarding this clonotype: At one of its ends the junction is not consistent with the germline gene, which may arise from a read error. The rearrangement uses TRBV11-3 and TRBJ1-5, with 8 bases matching TRBD1. The germline CDR1 and CDR2 sequences are SGHNT and YENEEA. The CDR3 has 15 residues. Here the CDR3 reads CASSPGQGTRQPRHF. The CDR3 DNA reads as TGTGCCAGCAGCCCAGGACAGGGAACTCGTCAGCCCCGGCATTTT. Looking up the rest from reference TRBV11-3 and TRBJ1-5 gives the full variable domain: EAGVVQSPRYKIIEKKQPVAFWCNPISGHNTLYWYLQNLGQGPELLIRYENEEAVDDSQLPKDRFSAERLKGVDSTLKIQPAELGDSAVYLCASSPGQGTRQPRHFGDGTRLSIL.

This clonotype was counted between two and nine times. V usage is TRBV3-1 and J usage is TRBJ1-5; D not certain. The CDR3 is 15 amino acids. V lost 0 bases, J lost 0 bases, and 6 bases lay in between. The germline V gene has CDR1 LGHDT and CDR2 YNNKEL (reference sequence). The CDR3 DNA reads TGTGCCAGCAGCCAAGATCGTAATAGCAATCAGCCCCAGCATTTT. Translated: CASSQDRNSNQPQHF.

This clonotype occurred many times. V is TRBV7-2 and J is TRBJ2-2; D unclear. The CDR3 has 14 amino acids. The V gene's germline CDR1 is SGHTA and CDR2 FQGNSA. The germline V and J ends were trimmed by 1 base and 3 bases, with 6 bases remaining between them. CDR3 DNA: TGTGCCAGCAGCTTAGTACAGTACACCGGGGAGCTGTTTTTT. Its protein is CASSLVQYTGELFF.

This clonotype was seen a handful of times. The chain links TRBV6-2 or TRBV6-3 to TRBJ2-7, with TRBD2 as a possible D gene (5 bases). The CDR3 loop spans 17 amino acids. Looked up from germline, CDR1 is MNHEY and CDR2 is SVGEGT. Trimming shortened V by 0 bases and J by 1 base, and 16 bases separated the two germline ends. Here the CDR3 DNA reads TGTGCCAGCAGTTACTCCCGGATCAGCCCGGGGTCCTACGAGCAGTACGTC. Protein: CASSYSRISPGSYEQYV.

In the case of this clonotype: The junction does not match germline at one end; this may be a read error. The chain recombines TRBV7-7 with TRBJ2-1; maybe TRBD1 (6 bases). The CDR3 length is 17 residues. Germline assignment: CDR1 SSHAT and CDR2 FNYEAQ (reference sequence). The CDR3 reads CASSLRGIGVDYNEQFF. Written as DNA, the CDR3 is TGTGCTAGCAGCTTAAGGGGGATTGGCGTGGATTACAATGAGCAGTTCTTC.

This clonotype was observed a few times. The genes are TRBV20-1 and TRBJ2-2; 9 bases line up with TRBD1. This CDR3 comprises 16 residues. Germline lookup yields CDR1 DFQATT and CDR2 SNEGSKA (reference sequence). Losses at the gene ends were 0 bases for V and 5 bases for J; bases not matched to a gene: 7. The CDR3 protein is CSARDWGQGLTGELFF. In nucleotides, the CDR3 is TGCAGTGCTAGAGATTGGGGACAGGGTTTGACCGGGGAGCTGTTTTTT.

This clonotype occurred a few times. J is TRBJ2-7 and V is TRBV5-1; 8 bases align to TRBD2. The CDR3 has 14 residues. The germline V gene encodes CDR1 SGHRS and CDR2 YFSETQ. Germline trimming cut 1 base from V and 4 bases from J; bases unmatched to any gene: 4. CDR3 in DNA: TGCGCCAGCAGCTTGACACAGCGGGGGTACGAGCAGTACTTC. It is translated as CASSLTQRGYEQYF.

The V and J genes are TRBV20-1 and TRBJ1-1; D is unclear. The CDR3 totals 12 residues. With 0 bases removed from V and 11 bases from J, the gap between germline ends came to 13 bases. Germline assignment: CDR1 DFQATT and CDR2 SNEGSKA (reference sequence). For the CDR3, the DNA is TGCAGTGCTAGAGATAGCCGACTGAGGGCTTTCTTT. Amino acids: CSARDSRLRAFF.

This clonotype came up a few times. The CDR3 protein is CASSQEQGIYGYTF. CDR3 DNA sequence: TGCGCCAGCAGCCAAGAGCAGGGAATCTATGGCTACACCTTC. The chain employs TRBV4-1 and TRBJ1-2, with a weak D call TRBD1 (5 bases). This CDR3 comprises 14 residues. Germline V gene data show CDR1 as MGHRA and CDR2 as YSYEKL. Trimming shortened V by 0 bases and J by 4 bases, and 9 bases separated the two germline ends.

This clonotype occurred a few times. The CDR3 DNA reads TGTGCCAGCAGCCCAGTAGCGGGTGGCTACAATGAGCAGTTCTTC. Its protein product is CASSPVAGGYNEQFF. The chain combines TRBV7-3 with TRBJ2-1, with 7 bases matching TRBD2. V was clipped by 5 bases and J by 3 bases; unmatched bases: 7. The CDR3 contains 15 residues. The germline V gene encodes CDR1 SGHTA and CDR2 FQGTGA.

J is TRBJ2-5 and V is TRBV12-3 or TRBV12-4; D could derive from TRBD1 or TRBD2 (6 bases each). The CDR3 is made up of 14 amino acids. V was clipped by 8 bases and J by 5 bases, with 18 bases between them. The CDR3 spells CASGSSGGRETQYF. CDR3 sequence (DNA): TGTGCCAGCGGCTCTTCCGGGGGCAGGGAGACCCAGTACTTC.

V gene TRBV2 combines with J gene TRBJ1-1, with TRBD1 as a possible D gene (5 bases). V dropped 2 bases and J dropped 3 bases, with 16 bases sitting between them. The CDR3 spans 16 residues. Per the germline V gene, CDR1 is SNHLY and CDR2 is FYNNEI. The CDR3 sequence: CASSEYRDGGDTEAFF. In DNA, the CDR3 is TGTGCCAGCAGTGAATACCGGGACGGCGGGGACACTGAAGCTTTCTTT.

As regards this clonotype: Germline and junction disagree at one end, which may indicate a read error. This chain links TRBV4-1 with TRBJ1-1; D is unresolved. This CDR3 comprises 17 residues. Germline values: CDR1 MGHRA, CDR2 YSYEKL. The CDR3 reads CTSSRWSGPFIYTEAFF. CDR3 bases: TGCACCAGCAGCCGTTGGTCCGGACCCTTTATCTACACTGAAGCTTTCTTT.

J is TRBJ1-1 and V is TRBV4-2; D gene unclear. The V end was cut by 4 bases, the J end by 11 bases, with 8 bases between. The V gene's germline CDR1 is LGHNA and CDR2 YNFKEQ. The CDR3 is 10 amino acids. The CDR3 loop reads CASSPLVAFF. The CDR3 DNA reads as TGTGCCAGCAGCCCCCTAGTCGCTTTCTTT.

This clonotype was seen ten or more times. V and J are TRBV7-2 and TRBJ2-5; tentative D call: TRBD2 (7 bases). The CDR3 runs to 15 residues. The ends were cut back, 0 bases at V and 5 bases at J, with 13 bases in the middle. In germline, CDR1 is SGHTA, CDR2 FQGNSA. This chain's CDR3 is CASSLAGGRSETQYF. CDR3 nucleotide sequence: TGTGCCAGCAGCTTAGCGGGGGGGCGATCCGAGACCCAGTACTTC.

This clonotype has just a few counts. The chain links TRBV11-2 to TRBJ1-1; no firm D call. There are 18 residues in the CDR3. The germline CDR1 and CDR2 sequences are SGHAT and FQNNGV. Between the trimmed V and J ends, which lost 5 bases and 8 bases, there was a span of 30 bases. The CDR3 reads CASSRSGVLLQGLLEAFF. The CDR3 DNA reads TGTGCCAGCAGCCGCTCCGGGGTATTGTTACAAGGTCTGCTGGAAGCTTTCTTT.

As regards this clonotype: Compared with germline, one end of the junction differs, possibly owing to a read error. V and J are TRBV4-1 and TRBJ2-1, with D unresolved. Germline-derived CDR1 and CDR2 are MGHRA and YSYEKL. This CDR3 spans 16 amino acids. The CDR3 region is CASSQDLFESYNEQFF. The CDR3 DNA reads as TGTGCCAGCAGCCAAGATCTCTTCGAATCCTACAATGAGCAGTTCTTC.

This chain connects TRBV7-2 to TRBJ1-1, with a tentative D call TRBD1 (5 bases). The CDR3 totals 21 residues. The germline gives CDR1 SGHTA, CDR2 FQGNSA. The ends were cut back, 10 bases at V and 0 bases at J, with 36 bases in the middle. This CDR3 reads CANTNGPGTLSESYMNTEAFF. The CDR3 DNA sequence: TGTGCCAACACCAACGGCCCCGGGACCCTCAGTGAATCCTATATGAACACTGAAGCTTTCTTT.

This chain uses TRBV27 with TRBJ1-5; perhaps TRBD1 as D (6 bases). CDR1 and CDR2 from the germline V gene are MNHEY and SMNVEV (reference sequence). The CDR3 loop spans 13 amino acids. V was trimmed by 10 bases and J by 2 bases, leaving 12 bases between them. The CDR3 DNA reads as TGTGCCACCGGACAGACGGGCAATCAGCCCCAGCATTTT. This translates into CATGQTGNQPQHF.

The V call is TRBV7-2, the J call TRBJ1-5, with D possibly matching TRBD1 (6 bases). This CDR3 is 17 amino acids long. CDR1 and CDR2 from the germline V gene are SGHTA and FQGNSA. Trimming took off 2 bases at V and 0 bases at J, with 14 bases between the two ends. The CDR3 is CASSLTGWPNSNQPQHF. The CDR3 DNA follows: TGTGCCAGCAGCTTAACAGGGTGGCCAAATAGCAATCAGCCCCAGCATTTT.

The chain recombines TRBV6-1 with TRBJ2-7; TRBD2 matches at 7 bases. V shed 1 base and J 7 bases; nucleotides not matched to a gene: 1. CDR1 is MNHNS, CDR2 SASEGT, per germline. The CDR3 is 12 amino acids. In DNA form, the CDR3 reads TGTGCCAGCAGTGAAGTGCGGGGGGAGCAGTACGTC. It translates to CASSEVRGEQYV.

This clonotype showed up just a few times. This chain links TRBV7-9 with TRBJ2-1; possibly TRBD1 for D (5 bases). CDR1 is SEHNR, CDR2 FQNEAQ, per germline (reference sequence). V lost 2 bases to trimming and J lost 7 bases, with 15 bases between them. The CDR3 totals 15 residues. For the CDR3, the DNA is TGTGCCAGCAGCTTATGGGGCGAAACTTCGAATGAGCAGTTCTTC. Amino acid sequence: CASSLWGETSNEQFF.

The V call is TRBV6-5, the J call TRBJ2-7; TRBD1 might be the D (5 bases). Germline-derived CDR1 and CDR2 are MNHEY and SVGAGI. The CDR3 covers 14 residues. V lost 0 bases to trimming and J lost 1 base, with 7 bases between them. CDR3 DNA: TGTGCCAGCAGTTACTCGCACAGGTCCTACGAGCAGTACTTC. Translated: CASSYSHRSYEQYF.

This clonotype was counted only a few times. V and J are TRBV27 and TRBJ1-1; D gene unclear. The germline V gene has CDR1 MNHEY and CDR2 SMNVEV (reference sequence). Between the trimmed V and J ends, which lost 10 bases and 4 bases, there was a span of 10 bases. The CDR3 extends over 11 amino acids. The CDR3 loop is CAIRMGTEAFF. The DNA of the CDR3 is TGTGCCATCAGGATGGGCACTGAAGCTTTCTTT.